This T cell receptor (beta chain) is drawn from a study of post-analysis software for immune sequencing data. Study details: Relapsing-remitting, secondary progressive and progressive-relapsing courses of multiple sclerosis were included. Regarding the study as a whole: The study found significantly lower normalized Chao1 diversity in multiple sclerosis patients than in controls. Patients used about 5 TRBV segments, including TRBV5-6, TRBV5-1 and TRBV20-1, more often than controls.

In the case of this clonotype: Its target is unknown.

The library was made from cDNA and included unique molecular identifiers. TCRdb redid the calling of the PCR reads with MiXCR, one entry per CDR3 protein. This sample yields about 540,000 distinct CDR3 sequences, of which around 31% are seen a single time; 5% to 6% belongs to the top ten. The V gene lost 8 bases and the J gene lost 2 bases, with 12 bases spanning the gap. The CDR3 runs 13 residues. CDR1 is SGHAT and CDR2 is FQDESV in the germline V gene (reference sequence). The chain recombines TRBV11-1 with TRBJ2-5, with a weak D call TRBD2 (6 bases). The sample consisted of blood. This clonotype was sampled from a girl aged 2-17 years with multiple sclerosis. CDR3 protein: CASGPGVQETQYF. For the CDR3, the DNA is TGTGCCAGCGGGCCGGGGGTTCAAGAGACCCAGTACTTC.